The T cell receptor beta chain described here comes from a study of blood T cell repertoires in COVID-19. For the study at large: From T cells, B-cell-depleted T cells, or PBMCs came the material, which was cDNA or gDNA.

J lost 5 bases, V lost 6 bases, and 5 bases had no gene match. This CDR3 comprises 13 residues. CDR1 and CDR2 (germline): MNHEY, SVGAGI. Profiled with immunoSEQ multiplex PCR; TCRdb holds only in-frame clones, not every one. The sample contains about 320,000 clones, almost 85% of which appear only once. This clonotype was obtained from a human donor in a cohort sampled during active COVID-19. V gene TRBV6-5 combines with J gene TRBJ1-2, with TRBD1 identical over 8 bases. Specimen: peripheral blood. Here the CDR3 reads CASRTGVLYGYTF. The CDR3 DNA reads TGTGCCAGCAGGACAGGGGTTCTGTATGGCTACACCTTC.